Listed below are T cell receptor beta chains from one sample, sequenced in a study of T-cell memory formation after mild COVID-19. One entry per CDR3 protein, called by TCRdb with MiXCR from the 5' RACE reads. The data hold 250,000 to 350,000 distinct CDR3 sequences, with roughly 15% observed a single time. Sequencing was performed on PBMCs or a T cell subset sorted from them (not recorded which). The receptors come from a man younger than 35 who had mild COVID-19 (a few samples of this study predate the infection). Cell type and time point are not known. Both conserved end residues are part of each CDR3. The D gene is left open where the match is weak. A row's size may be missing; if present it is once, few, many or a size class.

>TRBV29-1|.|TRBJ1-2|.|11
CSVESKYGYTF
TGCAGCGTTGAGTCTAAATATGGCTACACCTTC
>TRBV9|.|TRBJ1-1|many|13
CASSVDFRTEAFF
TGTGCCAGCAGCGTGGATTTCAGGACTGAAGCTTTCTTT
>TRBV4-2|TRBD1|TRBJ2-3|.|19
CASSQDDSRTGVFTDTQYF
TGTGCCAGCAGCCAAGATGATTCCAGGACAGGGGTTTTTACAGATACGCAGTATTTT
>TRBV4-3|TRBD1|TRBJ2-2|many|15
CASSSSGTETGELFF
TGCGCCAGCAGCTCGTCCGGGACAGAAACCGGGGAGCTGTTTTTT
>TRBV4-1|.|TRBJ2-5|few|16
CASSQDTADSQETQYF
TGCGCCAGCAGCCAAGATACGGCCGACAGCCAAGAGACCCAGTACTTC
>TRBV5-1|TRBD2|TRBJ2-5|.|17
CASSTERLSGGGETQYF
TGCGCCAGCAGCACCGAACGTCTTAGCGGGGGAGGGGAGACCCAGTACTTC
>TRBV20-1|.|TRBJ2-3|many|13
CRTAELFTDTQYF
TGCAGAACAGCGGAACTTTTCACAGATACGCAGTATTTT
>TRBV12-3/TRBV12-4|.|TRBJ1-6|.|13
CASSSTGNSPLHF
TGTGCCAGCAGTTCTACGGGGAATTCACCCCTCCACTTT
>TRBV20-1|.|TRBJ1-1|few|14
CSARPLQKNTEAFF
TGCAGTGCTAGACCTCTACAGAAGAACACTGAAGCTTTCTTT
>TRBV9|.|TRBJ1-2|.|14
CASRRAGGYYGYTF
TGTGCCAGCAGAAGGGCCGGCGGGTACTATGGCTACACCTTC
>TRBV6-5|TRBD1|TRBJ2-7|few|16
CASSSLPGQGRYEQYF
TGTGCCAGCAGTTCGCTCCCCGGACAGGGGAGGTACGAGCAGTACTTC
>TRBV5-1|TRBD1|TRBJ2-7|few|14
CASSVRDREGEQYF
TGCGCCAGCAGCGTCCGGGACAGGGAGGGGGAGCAGTACTTC
>TRBV4-1|TRBD2|TRBJ2-3|.|15
CASSQPGLDTDTQYF
TGCGCCAGCAGCCAACCGGGACTAGACACAGATACGCAGTATTTT
>TRBV20-1|TRBD1|TRBJ1-1|few|15
CSAKITGGANTEAFF
TGCAGTGCTAAGATAACAGGGGGCGCAAACACTGAAGCTTTCTTT
>TRBV18|.|TRBJ2-5|.|14
CASSQLSGQETQYF
TGTGCCAGCTCCCAGCTGAGTGGCCAAGAGACCCAGTACTTC
>TRBV2|TRBD1|TRBJ1-2|.|17
CASSEVVTGGANYGYTF
TGTGCCAGCAGTGAAGTAGTAACAGGGGGGGCTAACTATGGCTACACCTTC
>TRBV10-3|.|TRBJ2-5|.|13
CAIGASSDETQYF
TGTGCCATCGGGGCGAGCAGTGATGAGACCCAGTACTTC
>TRBV7-8|.|TRBJ1-5|.|15
CASSPSRGVRQPQHF
TGTGCCAGCAGCCCATCTCGGGGAGTCCGTCAGCCCCAGCATTTT
>TRBV7-9|TRBD1|TRBJ2-1|few|15
CASSLPGQTYNEQFF
TGTGCCAGCAGCTTACCGGGACAGACCTACAATGAGCAGTTCTTC
>TRBV20-1|TRBD1|TRBJ2-4|many|13
CSAQQGVENIQYF
TGCAGTGCGCAACAGGGGGTCGAAAACATTCAGTACTTC
>TRBV5-1|TRBD1|TRBJ1-2|few|16
CASRFGQGPANYGYTF
TGCGCCAGCAGGTTCGGACAGGGACCAGCTAACTATGGCTACACCTTC
>TRBV20-1|.|TRBJ2-7|.|14
CSARDRTASYEQYF
TGCAGTGCTAGAGATCGTACAGCCTCCTACGAGCAGTACTTC
>TRBV9|.|TRBJ2-3|many|16
CASSVGGGPSSDTQYF
TGTGCCAGCAGCGTAGGAGGTGGTCCAAGCTCAGATACGCAGTATTTT
>TRBV12-3/TRBV12-4|TRBD1|TRBJ1-2|few|15
CASRDQGARSMSYTF
TGTGCCAGCAGAGACCAGGGGGCGCGATCTATGAGCTACACCTTC
>TRBV6-5|TRBD2|TRBJ2-1|few|16
CASSPRSGGDYNEQFF
TGTGCCAGCAGTCCCCGTTCGGGGGGGGATTACAATGAGCAGTTCTTC
>TRBV7-3|.|TRBJ2-3|.|15
CASSLTGGVTDTQYF
TGTGCCAGCAGCTTAACTGGGGGCGTCACAGATACGCAGTATTTT
>TRBV12-3/TRBV12-4|.|TRBJ1-4|few|15
CASSLNGGMGEKLFF
TGTGCCAGCAGTTTAAACGGGGGCATGGGAGAAAAACTGTTTTTT
>TRBV6-5|.|TRBJ2-1|many|13
CASSGVRGNEQFF
TGTGCCAGCAGTGGGGTTAGGGGCAATGAGCAGTTCTTC
>TRBV24-1|.|TRBJ1-2|few|12
CATSRQGFGYTF
TGTGCCACCAGTCGCCAGGGTTTTGGCTACACCTTC
>TRBV28|.|TRBJ2-1|few|16
CASTPHGLHSYNEQFF
TGTGCCAGCACCCCTCATGGGCTTCACTCCTACAATGAGCAGTTCTTC
>TRBV7-2|TRBD1|TRBJ1-2|.|15
CASTPGGTGTYGYTF
TGTGCCAGCACTCCCGGGGGGACAGGGACCTATGGCTACACCTTC
>TRBV28|TRBD1|TRBJ1-5|.|14
CASKQGAGDQPQHF
TGTGCCAGCAAACAGGGGGCGGGCGATCAGCCCCAGCATTTT
>TRBV10-1|.|TRBJ2-5|few|14
CASSESGPRETQYF
TGCGCCAGCAGTGAGTCCGGCCCTCGGGAGACCCAGTACTTC
>TRBV7-8|TRBD1|TRBJ2-3|.|17
CASSYGQGRGSTDTQYF
TGTGCCAGCAGCTACGGACAGGGGCGGGGGAGCACAGATACGCAGTATTTT
>TRBV7-2|TRBD2|TRBJ2-5|few|21
CASSLVRLTSGGLSRGETQYF
TGTGCCAGCAGCTTAGTCCGCTTGACTAGCGGGGGGCTATCCAGGGGGGAGACCCAGTACTTC
>TRBV4-1|.|TRBJ2-2|once|14
CASKQGGGTGELFF
TGCGCCAGCAAGCAAGGGGGAGGGACCGGGGAGCTGTTTTTT
>TRBV5-1|TRBD1|TRBJ2-5|many|14
CASSSGQGQETQYF
TGCGCCAGCAGCTCGGGACAGGGACAAGAGACCCAGTACTTC
>TRBV20-1|.|TRBJ2-2|.|11
CSAARGRELFF
TGCAGTGCAGCACGGGGTAGGGAGCTGTTTTTT
>TRBV6-2/TRBV6-3|.|TRBJ2-5|.|12
CASSLELTTQYF
TGTGCCAGCAGTCTAGAATTAACGACCCAGTACTTC
>TRBV9|.|TRBJ2-3|.|15
CASSVRSWSRDTQYF
TGTGCCAGCAGCGTACGATCCTGGAGCCGAGATACGCAGTATTTT
>TRBV6-5|TRBD1|TRBJ1-4|.|15
CASSYARTGNEKLFF
TGTGCCAGCAGTTACGCAAGGACAGGGAACGAAAAACTGTTTTTT
>TRBV27|TRBD2|TRBJ2-1|few|12
CATWTSFDEQFF
TGTGCCACATGGACTAGCTTCGATGAGCAGTTCTTC
>TRBV18|.|TRBJ2-3|.|14
CASSRDSLTDTQYF
TGTGCCAGCTCGCGGGACAGCCTCACAGATACGCAGTATTTT
>TRBV7-9|.|TRBJ2-1|.|14
CASSLSDRGDEQFF
TGTGCCAGCAGCCTCTCGGACCGGGGCGATGAGCAGTTCTTC
>TRBV18|.|TRBJ1-5|.|15
CASSPSPVSNQPQHF
TGTGCCAGCTCACCATCTCCGGTTAGCAATCAGCCCCAGCATTTT
>TRBV10-3|.|TRBJ2-7|.|16
CAISDQTGFGSDEQYF
TGTGCCATCAGCGACCAAACAGGGTTTGGATCCGACGAGCAGTACTTC
>TRBV7-2|TRBD2|TRBJ2-5|few|17
CASSPTPLIAGQETQYF
TGTGCCAGCAGCCCCACCCCGCTGATAGCGGGCCAAGAGACCCAGTACTTC
>TRBV9|TRBD1|TRBJ1-2|.|14
CASSEGTGAFGYTF
TGTGCCAGCAGCGAGGGGACAGGAGCCTTCGGCTACACCTTC
>TRBV5-5|TRBD1|TRBJ2-2|.|14
CASRPQGARGELFF
TGTGCCAGCAGGCCACAGGGGGCTCGCGGGGAGCTGTTTTTT
>TRBV7-9|TRBD1|TRBJ1-5|few|15
CATTRLTGADQPQHF
TGTGCCACCACCAGGTTGACAGGGGCTGACCAGCCCCAGCATTTT
>TRBV7-2|TRBD2|TRBJ2-5|.|18
CASSLSGTSGGAGQTQYF
TGTGCCAGCAGCCTTTCCGGGACTAGCGGGGGGGCCGGCCAGACCCAGTACTTC
>TRBV24-1|.|TRBJ1-5|few|13
CATPTENNQPQHF
TGTGCCACCCCGACAGAGAACAATCAGCCCCAGCATTTT
>TRBV6-2/TRBV6-3|.|TRBJ2-1|few|12
CASRGLDNEQFF
TGTGCCAGCAGAGGACTGGACAATGAGCAGTTCTTC
>TRBV12-3/TRBV12-4|TRBD1|TRBJ2-2|few|15
CASSPGQGRSGELFF
TGTGCCAGCAGTCCGGGACAGGGGCGAAGCGGGGAGCTGTTTTTT
>TRBV6-4|.|TRBJ2-7|.|13
CASSDSILYEQYF
TGTGCCAGCAGTGATAGCATCCTCTACGAGCAGTACTTC
>TRBV5-6|.|TRBJ2-3|few|12
CASSGGSDTQYF
TGTGCCAGCAGCGGAGGGTCGGATACGCAGTATTTT
>TRBV13|TRBD1|TRBJ1-4|.|14
CASSHRDSNEKLFF
TGTGCCAGCAGCCACCGGGACAGTAATGAAAAACTGTTTTTT